These 6 T cell receptor beta chains share one sample of origin, sequenced in a study of blood T cell repertoires in COVID-19. The data were produced by immunoSEQ multiplex PCR, yet TCRdb's version contains in-frame clones alone and is incomplete. The sample contains a few hundred thousand clones, 85% to 90% of which appear only once. The specimen sequenced was peripheral blood. These receptors came from a woman aged 55-75 years with COVID-19, enrolled during active disease.

V gene TRBV6-5 combines with J gene TRBJ2-5, with TRBD2 matching over 7 bases. The V gene end was trimmed by 6 bases and the J gene end by 9 bases; junction bases not matched to a gene: 13. Germline-derived CDR1 and CDR2 are MNHEY and SVGAGI. CDR3 length equals 14 residues. CDR3 loop: CASRPSRLREAQYF. The CDR3 bases are TGTGCCAGCAGACCTTCTCGGCTTCGGGAGGCCCAGTACTTC.

The sample holds a few counts of this clone. This chain joins TRBV19 and TRBJ2-2, with 9 bases that match TRBD1. V gave up 6 bases and J gave up 4 bases; unmatched junction bases: 0. The CDR3 totals 13 residues. From germline, CDR1 is LNHDA and CDR2 SQIVND (reference sequence). CDR3 sequence (DNA): TGTGCCAGTAGGGACAGGGGCACCGGGGAGCTGTTTTTT. Translating it yields CASRDRGTGELFF.

The rearrangement uses TRBV30 and TRBJ1-6; the D is unclear. Germline loops: CDR1 GTSNPN, CDR2 SVGIG (reference sequence). Deletions cut 3 bases from V and 7 bases from J, with 10 bases between. This CDR3 has 13 amino acids. In DNA, the CDR3 is TGTGCCTGGAGATCAAGCCTGAATTCACCCCTCCACTTT. Translation: CAWRSSLNSPLHF. Supplemented by reference TRBV30 and TRBJ1-6, the full variable domain reads SQTIHQWPATLVQPVGSPLSLECTVEGTSNPNLYWYRQAAGRGLQLLFYSVGIGQISSEVPQNLSASRPQDRQFILSSKKLLLSDSGFYLCAWRSSLNSPLHFGNGTRLTVT.

The CDR3 DNA follows: TGCGCCAGCAGCCAAGAGGGGACAGGGGGCTTGAAGCAGTACTTC. Its protein is CASSQEGTGGLKQYF. The chain joins TRBV4-3 to TRBJ2-7, with TRBD1 identical over 12 bases. CDR3 length: 15 residues. The germline V gene has CDR1 LGHNA and CDR2 YSLEER. J was trimmed by 8 bases and V by 0 bases; bases with no gene match: 5.

Only one count was recorded for this clone. The V call is TRBV3-1 (or the pseudogene TRBV3-2), the J call TRBJ2-1, with 8 bases matching TRBD1. CDR3 length: 16 residues. After removal of 0 bases from V and 6 bases from J, the junction contained 7 bases not matched to a gene. Germline assignment: CDR1 LGHDT and CDR2 YNNKEL (reference sequence). The CDR3 DNA follows: TGTGCCAGCAGCCAAGACAGGACAGGGTTAATCAATGAGCAGTTCTTC. Residues: CASSQDRTGLINEQFF.

This clone appeared a single time. This rearrangement joins TRBV7-2 to TRBJ2-5; 11 nucleotides align to TRBD2. The V gene's germline CDR1 is SGHTA and CDR2 FQGNSA. The J segment lost 11 bases and the V segment lost 4 bases, leaving 12 bases of the junction unmatched. There are 15 residues in the CDR3. The CDR3 DNA is TGTGCCAGCAGCTACCGGGGGGGGACTAGCGGAACGCAGTACTTC. Translation gives CASSYRGGTSGTQYF. The entire variable domain, with the rest obtained from reference TRBV7-2 and TRBJ2-5, is as follows: GAGVSQSPSNKVTEKGKDVELRCDPISGHTALYWYRQSLGQGLEFLIYFQGNSAPDKSGLPSDRFSAERTGGSVSTLTIQRTQQEDSAVYLCASSYRGGTSGTQYFGPGTRLLVL.